What follows describes a single TCR beta chain. The sample belongs to a study of blood T cell repertoires in COVID-19. Study in general: Researchers got acute and convalescent COVID-19 samples from the United States, Italy and Spain.

The V gene's germline CDR1 is MNHEY and CDR2 SVGEGT. The trim removed 1 base at V and 0 bases at J, leaving 6 bases unmatched. This CDR3 is built from 18 residues. In the authors' workflow: Cell counts per sample came from amplifying reference gene primers. Produced via immunoSEQ multiplex PCR; TCRdb's table is partial and in-frame only. Clonal size and the V and J genes are those of that table, whereas D and trimming came from the DNA. Here the sample spans fewer than 400,000 clones, roughly 86% being singletons. Cohort allocation depended upon clinical history that participants reported. Recovered status in Cohort 3 required two negative PCRs, clearance, or symptom resolution.

The V gene is TRBV6-2 or TRBV6-3, the J gene TRBJ2-6, with 7 bases that match TRBD1. The source of this sequence is a woman under 30 who had recovered from COVID-19. Sequencing used PBMCs or T cells enriched from blood (not recorded which). DNA for the CDR3: TGTGCCAGCAGTTACTTCACTACAGGGGTCTCTGGGGCCAACGTCCTGACTTTC. Translating gives CASSYFTTGVSGANVLTF.